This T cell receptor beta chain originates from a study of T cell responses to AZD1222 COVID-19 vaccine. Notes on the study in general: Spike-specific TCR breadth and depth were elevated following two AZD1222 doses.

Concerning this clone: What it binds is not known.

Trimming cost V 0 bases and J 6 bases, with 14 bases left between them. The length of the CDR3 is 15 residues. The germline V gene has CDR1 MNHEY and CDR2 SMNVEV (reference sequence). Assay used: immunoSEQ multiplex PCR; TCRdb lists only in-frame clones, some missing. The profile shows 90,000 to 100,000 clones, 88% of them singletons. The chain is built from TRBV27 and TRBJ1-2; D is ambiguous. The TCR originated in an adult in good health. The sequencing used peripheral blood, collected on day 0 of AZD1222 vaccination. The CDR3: CASSLSHPPADGYTF. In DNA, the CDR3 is TGTGCCAGCAGTTTATCCCACCCGCCAGCCGATGGCTACACCTTC.